The clone carrying this T cell receptor beta chain was observed at least ten times. Its antigen is not known. Time point indicated: newly diagnosed GD, antithyroid drugs for less than 3 months. There was RNA extracted from PBMCs, and the TCR library was made from it. This specimen comes from a study of regulatory T cells in long-lasting Graves disease. Turning to the study itself: Prior antithyroid drug treatment in newly diagnosed Graves' patients lasted under 3 months. General observations from the study: Segments TRBV28, TRBJ1-2 and TRBJ2-5 showed preferential usage in persistent disease.

From germline, CDR1 is DFQATT and CDR2 SNEGSKA (reference sequence). V lost 8 bases, J lost 6 bases, and 14 bases lay in between. The CDR3 is made up of 11 amino acids. Relying on iRepertoire HTBI primers and Arm-PCR of CDR3 regions, the team built TCR beta libraries. TCRdb reanalysed the multiplex PCR reads using MiXCR and keeps one entry per CDR3 protein. The repertoire holds 400,000 to 550,000 distinct CDR3 sequences, with about 15% as singletons. These sequences were also reported in another study, on T cells in Graves' hyperthyroidism and ophthalmopathy. That study adds: The authors' 13 V-J model separated ophthalmopathy from stable hyperthyroidism.

This clonotype was sampled from a woman younger than 35 with Graves disease. This chain uses TRBV20-1 with TRBJ2-7; no clear D gene. Source: peripheral blood mononuclear cells (PBMCs), taken at new diagnosis, from a patient treated with antithyroid drugs. CDR3 sequence reads: CSSGTPFEQYF. The CDR3 DNA reads TGCAGTTCCGGAACCCCCTTCGAGCAGTACTTC.